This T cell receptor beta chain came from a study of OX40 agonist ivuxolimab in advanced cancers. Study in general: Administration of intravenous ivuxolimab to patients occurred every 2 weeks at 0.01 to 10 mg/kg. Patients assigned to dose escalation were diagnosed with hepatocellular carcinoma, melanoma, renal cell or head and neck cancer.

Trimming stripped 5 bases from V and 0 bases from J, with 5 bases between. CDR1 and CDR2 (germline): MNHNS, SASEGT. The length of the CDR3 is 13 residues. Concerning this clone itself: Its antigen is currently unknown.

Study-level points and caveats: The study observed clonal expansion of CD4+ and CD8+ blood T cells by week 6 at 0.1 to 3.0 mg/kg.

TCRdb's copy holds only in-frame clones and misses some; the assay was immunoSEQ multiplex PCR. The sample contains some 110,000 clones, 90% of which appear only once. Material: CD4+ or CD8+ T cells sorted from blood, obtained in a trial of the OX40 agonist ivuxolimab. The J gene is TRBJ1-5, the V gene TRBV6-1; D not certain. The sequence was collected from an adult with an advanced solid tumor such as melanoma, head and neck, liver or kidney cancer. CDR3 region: CASSPFSNQPQHF. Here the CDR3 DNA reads TGTGCCAGCAGTCCGTTTAGCAATCAGCCCCAGCATTTT.